The 3 T cell receptor beta chains reported below all come from one sample, sequenced in a study of T cell responses to AZD1222 COVID-19 vaccine. Using immunoSEQ multiplex PCR, the repertoire was profiled, and TCRdb retains in-frame clones only, with some absent. The sample holds 120,000 or so clones, more than 65% seen once. The specimen was peripheral blood, collected 28 days after the second AZD1222 dose. The receptors here all came from an adult who received the AZD1222 COVID-19 vaccine.

The chain employs TRBV15 and TRBJ2-5; D possibly corresponds to TRBD1 (5 bases). CDR1 LNHNV and CDR2 YYDKDF come from the germline V gene (reference sequence). The CDR3 is 10 residues long. V lost 5 bases to trimming and J lost 9 bases, with 7 bases between them. Here the CDR3 reads CATSGAAQYF. In nucleotides, the CDR3 is TGTGCCACCAGCGGGGCGGCCCAGTACTTC.

The V gene is TRBV27, the J gene TRBJ1-5; D remains unclear. Germline values: CDR1 MNHEY, CDR2 SMNVEV (reference sequence). V was trimmed by 3 bases and J by 3 bases, leaving 9 bases between them. This CDR3 spans 14 amino acids. The CDR3 spells CASSLKRFNQPQHF. DNA of the CDR3: TGTGCCAGCAGTTTGAAACGATTCAATCAGCCCCAGCATTTT.

The chain is built from TRBV19 and TRBJ1-4, with D unclear. Trimming stripped 4 bases from V and 8 bases from J, with 14 bases between. CDR1 and CDR2 from the germline V gene are LNHDA and SQIVND (reference sequence). This CDR3 is 14 amino acids long. CDR3 sequence: CASSTTPRGEKLFF. The CDR3 DNA is TGTGCCAGTAGTACAACACCAAGAGGCGAAAAACTGTTTTTT.